The clone carrying this T cell receptor (beta chain) was counted at least ten times. Its antigen is currently unknown. Using its own MiXCR run on the 5' RACE reads, TCRdb lists one record per CDR3 protein. The data show 140,000 to 150,000 distinct CDR3 sequences, with approximately 6.6% seen just once and more than 0.55% held by the top ten. These data are taken from a study of T cells after yellow fever vaccination. Broader study findings: Post-booster reappearance was seen for most primary-vaccination clones (roughly 96% CD4, around 88% CD8). Among all clonotypes, a small share was observed in both CD4 and CD8 compartments.

Trimming cost V 2 bases and J 1 base, with 12 bases left between them. The CDR3 is made up of 16 amino acids. The receptor was derived from a man younger than 45 who received the YFV17D yellow fever vaccine. The chain uses TRBV12-3 or TRBV12-4 and TRBJ2-1, with TRBD2 as a possible D gene (5 bases). This specimen consisted of CD4+ T cells sorted from PBMCs, obtained 10 days after the yellow fever booster vaccination. The CDR3 loop reads CASSLHGRTSYNEQFF. CDR3 coding DNA: TGTGCCAGCAGTTTACATGGGCGGACTTCCTACAATGAGCAGTTCTTC.